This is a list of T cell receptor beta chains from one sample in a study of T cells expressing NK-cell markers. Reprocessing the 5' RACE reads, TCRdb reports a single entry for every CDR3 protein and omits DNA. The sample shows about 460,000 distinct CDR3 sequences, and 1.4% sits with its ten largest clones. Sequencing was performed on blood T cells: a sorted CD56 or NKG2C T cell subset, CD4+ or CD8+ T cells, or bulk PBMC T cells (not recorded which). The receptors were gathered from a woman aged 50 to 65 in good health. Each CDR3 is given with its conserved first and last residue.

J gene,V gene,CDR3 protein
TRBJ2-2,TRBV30,CAWSVTGPGAGELFF
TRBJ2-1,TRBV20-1,CSATYYAGTSGYNEQFF
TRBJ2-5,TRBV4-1,CASSQAVWETQYF
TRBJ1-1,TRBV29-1,CSVDRQNTEAFF
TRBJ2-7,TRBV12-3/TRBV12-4,CASSLERRGQIF
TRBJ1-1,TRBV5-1,CASSPGWSTEAFF
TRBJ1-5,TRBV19,CASSSGWGAQPQHF
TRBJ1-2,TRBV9,CASSGSGFRGYTF
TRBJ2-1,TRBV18,CASSPPSRAGNNEQFF
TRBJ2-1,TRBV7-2,CASSRRGWVARTYVDEQFF
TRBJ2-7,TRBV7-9,CASSSLGLAGTYEQYF
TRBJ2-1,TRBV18,CASSPMREGSHEQFF
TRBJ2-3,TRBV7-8,CASSSRSDTQYF
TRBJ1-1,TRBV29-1,CSVAGRRGTEAFF
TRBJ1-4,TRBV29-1,CSAQGASEKLFF
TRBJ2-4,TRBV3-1,CASNLGGEDISVAKNIQYF
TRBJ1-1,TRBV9,CASSPSPMNTEAFF
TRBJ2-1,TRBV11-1,CASSSPGQGYNEQFF
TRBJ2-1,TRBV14,CASSFRAGGNEQFF
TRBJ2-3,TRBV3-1,CASSQDGPGPGRQYF
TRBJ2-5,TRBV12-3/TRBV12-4,CASSPSGAYLQETQYF
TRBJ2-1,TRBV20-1,CSARSPGLAYNEQFF
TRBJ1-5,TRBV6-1,CASSEIGNSNQPQHF
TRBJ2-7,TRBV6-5,CASRNGQGTYEQYF
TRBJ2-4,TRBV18,CASSPPVQKNIQYF
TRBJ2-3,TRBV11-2,CASRGVTGGTYTQYF
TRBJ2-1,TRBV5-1,CASSLAGQGNEQFF
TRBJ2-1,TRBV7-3,CASSPWGGSGSYNEQFF
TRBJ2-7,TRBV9,CASSVGEGTYEQYF
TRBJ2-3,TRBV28,CASSARDAGGTDTQYF
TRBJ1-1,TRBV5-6,CASSLGARFGNTEAFF
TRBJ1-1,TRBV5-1,CASSLNWLRGMNTEAFF
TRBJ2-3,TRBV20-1,CSAGTSGSYADTQYF
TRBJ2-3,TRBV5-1,CASSSPPGRDTDTQYF
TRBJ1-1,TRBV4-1,CASSQDGTGGRTEAFF
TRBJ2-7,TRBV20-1,CSARSGGGFVEQYF
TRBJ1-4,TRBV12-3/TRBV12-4,CASRASGTGVEKLFF
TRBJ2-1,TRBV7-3,CASSQLGLAGGNEQFF
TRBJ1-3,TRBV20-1,CSALTSSGNTIYF
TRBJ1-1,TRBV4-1,CASSQHAQGVNTEAFF
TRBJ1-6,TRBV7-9,CASSPTAFVGSPLHF
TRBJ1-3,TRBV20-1,CSATGHSPGNTIYF